This note documents a single T cell receptor beta chain sequence. Its specificity is not known. Method: immunoSEQ multiplex PCR; TCRdb's copy keeps in-frame clones and lacks some. In the table there are fewer than 90,000 clones, 87% of which are singletons. The data belong to a study of OX40 agonist ivuxolimab in advanced cancers. Study-wide background: Past anti-PD-1, anti-PD-L1 or anti-CTLA-4 therapy was accepted, and 30% to 45% had received some.

Regarding the study as a whole: At 0.1 to 3.0 mg/kg and by week 6, CD4+ and CD8+ T cells in the blood had expanded clonally.

The CDR3 runs to 15 residues. V lost 4 bases to trimming and J lost 4 bases; unmatched junction nucleotides: 8. Germline values: CDR1 SGHRS, CDR2 YFSETQ. The origin of this receptor is an adult with an advanced solid tumor such as melanoma, head and neck, liver or kidney cancer. The gene calls are TRBV5-1 and TRBJ2-7; TRBD2 matches at 10 bases. Sequences were derived from CD4+ or CD8+ T cells sorted from blood, sampled in a trial of the OX40 agonist ivuxolimab. The CDR3 bases are TGCGCCAGCAGCGGACTAGCGGCCCCAGGGTACGAGCAGTACTTC. Protein product: CASSGLAAPGYEQYF.